What follows are 15 T cell receptor beta chains derived from one specimen sequenced in a study of blood T cells in healthy people across ages. Then a second PCR, running roughly 6 to 11 cycles, was carried out with a sample-barcoded 5' primer and a J-beta primer mix. MiXCR, applied by TCRdb to the 5' RACE reads, yields one record per CDR3 protein. The data contain about a million distinct CDR3 sequences, around two fifths of them singletons. The sequenced sample was blood. Every receptor here comes from a man aged 18 to 29 in good health.

On this clonotype: Mismatch with germline at one junction end may stem from a read error. This sequence joins TRBV4-3 and TRBJ1-1; the match to TRBD1 covers 10 bases. The CDR3 sequence is 14 residues long. Germline CDR1 LGHNA, CDR2 YSLEER. CDR3 sequence (DNA): TGCGCCGGCAGCCAAGTTGGGACAGGGGTTCCAGCTTTCTTT. Protein product: CAGSQVGTGVPAFF.

This clonotype was found a few times. The chain joins TRBV20-1 to TRBJ2-1; D is tentatively TRBD1 or TRBD2 (7 bases each). The germline V gene has CDR1 DFQATT and CDR2 SNEGSKA (reference sequence). The CDR3 consists of 15 residues. The V end lost 0 bases, the J end lost 6 bases, and 15 bases lay between the germline ends. In DNA form, the CDR3 reads TGCAGTGCTAGAGAAGCCAGGGGGGGAGGCAATGAGCAGTTCTTC. It yields the protein CSAREARGGGNEQFF.

In this sample, this clonotype turned up a few times. The CDR3 protein is CASSLVSGGEYEQYF. Here the CDR3 DNA reads TGTGCCAGCAGCTTAGTTAGCGGGGGGGAGTACGAGCAGTACTTC. This chain links TRBV7-2 with TRBJ2-7; 11 positions agree with TRBD2. Germline trimming cut 1 base from V and 4 bases from J; bases unmatched to any gene: 3. The CDR3 length is 15 residues. Germline values: CDR1 SGHTA, CDR2 FQGNSA.

The chain couples TRBV6-2 or TRBV6-3 to TRBJ1-1; maybe TRBD1 (6 bases). The CDR3 totals 13 residues. Germline CDR1 is MNHEY and CDR2 is SVGEGT. V was cut by 5 bases and J by 3 bases, with 10 bases left in between. CDR3 protein: CASSMDRHTEAFF. Here the CDR3 DNA reads TGTGCCAGCAGTATGGACAGACACACTGAAGCTTTCTTT.

In its sample, this clonotype was seen a few times. This rearrangement joins TRBV20-1 to TRBJ2-1; weak D call: TRBD2 (6 bases). Germline CDR1 reads DFQATT; CDR2 reads SNEGSKA (reference sequence). V lost 1 base and J 0 bases, leaving 13 bases between the germline ends. CDR3 length: 16 residues. This chain's CDR3 is CSARGIRESSYNEQFF. In DNA, the CDR3 is TGCAGTGCTAGAGGAATACGGGAGAGCTCCTACAATGAGCAGTTCTTC.

The CDR3 bases are TGCAGTGCGCTGACAGGGGTCTCCTACAATGAGCAGTTCTTC. It translates to CSALTGVSYNEQFF. The chain is built from TRBV20-1 and TRBJ2-1, with 8 bases identical to TRBD1. With 6 bases clipped from V and 0 bases from J, the junction kept 4 bases outside the gene matches. Per germline, CDR1 DFQATT and CDR2 SNEGSKA (reference sequence). The CDR3 has 14 residues.

The chain has TRBV2 and TRBJ2-5; a weak D match, TRBD1 (5 bases). V was trimmed by 5 bases and J by 13 bases, leaving 14 bases between them. Germline CDR1 SNHLY, CDR2 FYNNEI. This CDR3 has 11 amino acids. The CDR3 reads CASSPQGSWYF. In nucleotides, the CDR3 is TGTGCCAGCAGTCCTCAGGGTTCTTGGTACTTC.

About this clonotype: At one of its ends the junction is not consistent with the germline gene, which may arise from a read error. The CDR3 protein is CAVSVDRVGYTF. The CDR3 region has the DNA TGTGCCGTCAGTGTCGACAGGGTTGGCTACACCTTC. The J gene is TRBJ1-2, the V gene TRBV10-3; 7 bases are shared with TRBD1. The CDR3 covers 12 residues. CDR1 ENHRY and CDR2 SYGVKD come from the germline V gene.

V is TRBV2 and J is TRBJ1-2; possibly TRBD1 for D (5 bases). Germline assignment: CDR1 SNHLY and CDR2 FYNNEI. This CDR3 contains 14 residues. Trimming cost V 6 bases and J 4 bases, with 15 bases left between them. CDR3 nucleotides: TGTGCCAGCAGCGGGACGGGAGCTGCCTATGGCTACACCTTC. Encoded protein: CASSGTGAAYGYTF.

Regarding this clonotype: The germline gene is not matched at one end of the junction; a read error may be the cause. The CDR3 loop is CASSPRGSLDEELFF. For the CDR3, the DNA is TGTGCCAGCAGCCCCCGGGGTAGTTTGGATGAAGAACTGTTTTTT. This rearrangement joins TRBV7-9 to TRBJ1-4; D ambiguous. The CDR3 runs 15 residues. The V gene's germline CDR1 is SEHNR and CDR2 FQNEAQ (reference sequence).

V usage is TRBV6-5 and J usage is TRBJ1-1; D call uncertain. V dropped 5 bases and J dropped 2 bases, with 9 bases sitting between them. CDR1 is MNHEY and CDR2 is SVGAGI in the germline V gene. The CDR3 covers 13 residues. The CDR3 nucleotides read TGTGCCAGCAGTGCTCCAGGAAACACTGAAGCTTTCTTT. It specifies CASSAPGNTEAFF.

As regards this clonotype: One end of the junction does not line up with germline, which may come from a read error. V usage is TRBV7-9 and J usage is TRBJ1-4; D is possibly TRBD1 (5 bases). CDR1 and CDR2 (germline): SEHNR, FQNEAQ (reference sequence). This CDR3 contains 14 residues. CDR3 amino acids: CASSFGQGNEELFF. Written as DNA, the CDR3 is TGTGCCAGCAGCTTCGGGCAGGGTAATGAAGAACTGTTTTTT.

This clonotype was recorded a few times. The rearrangement joins TRBV20-1 to TRBJ1-1; D perhaps matches TRBD1 (5 bases). The CDR3 has 14 amino acids. Germline CDR1 reads DFQATT; CDR2 reads SNEGSKA (reference sequence). V lost 7 bases and J 1 base, leaving 16 bases between the germline ends. CDR3 in DNA: TGCAGTGGTAGCCCTACAGGACGGAACACTGAAGCTTTCTTT. Protein product: CSGSPTGRNTEAFF.

V and J are TRBV10-3 and TRBJ1-2; TRBD1 matches 9 bases. Per the germline V gene, CDR1 is ENHRY and CDR2 is SYGVKD. The CDR3 totals 18 residues. The junction had 12 bases not matched to a gene; V was cut back by 3 bases and J by 1 base. The CDR3 nucleotides read TGTGCCATCAGTGACGGGACAGGGCTCCGTAAGCGTAACTATGGCTACACCTTC. This sequence encodes CAISDGTGLRKRNYGYTF.

This clonotype was seen at least ten times. V and J are TRBV29-1 and TRBJ1-2, with 7 bases fitting TRBD1. This CDR3 comprises 12 residues. J was trimmed by 9 bases and V by 5 bases; bases with no gene match: 9. Looked up from germline, CDR1 is SQVTM and CDR2 is ANQGSEA. CDR3 nucleotides: TGCAGCGTTCCTGACAGGGAAAAGAGCTACACCTTC. The encoded protein is CSVPDREKSYTF.